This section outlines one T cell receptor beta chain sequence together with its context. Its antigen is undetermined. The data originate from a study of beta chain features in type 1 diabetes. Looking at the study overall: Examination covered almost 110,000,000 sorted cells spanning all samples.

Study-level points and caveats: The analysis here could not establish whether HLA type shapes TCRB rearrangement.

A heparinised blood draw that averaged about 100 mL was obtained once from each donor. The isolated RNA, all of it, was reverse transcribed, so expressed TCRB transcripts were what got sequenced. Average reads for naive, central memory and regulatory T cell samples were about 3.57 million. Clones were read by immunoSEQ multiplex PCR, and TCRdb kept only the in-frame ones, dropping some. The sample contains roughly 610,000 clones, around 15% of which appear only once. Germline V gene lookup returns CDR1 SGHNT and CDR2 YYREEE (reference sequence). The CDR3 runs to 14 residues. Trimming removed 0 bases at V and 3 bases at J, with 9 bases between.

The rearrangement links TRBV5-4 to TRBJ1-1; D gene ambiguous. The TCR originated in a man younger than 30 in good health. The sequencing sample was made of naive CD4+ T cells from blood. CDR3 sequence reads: CASSLGGVHTEAFF. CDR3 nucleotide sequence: TGTGCCAGCAGCTTGGGAGGCGTACACACTGAAGCTTTCTTT.